This T cell receptor (beta chain) was recorded in a study of blood T cells in healthy people across ages. Study information: Capturing about one barcoded beta molecule per two T cells was achieved by template switching.

Study results and caveats: Estimates of diversity drawn from one million T cells were considered underestimates. Long-lived and aged donors differed, with more naive CD4+ cells and higher diversity in the long-lived.

As regards this clonotype: The antigen is unknown.

Next came a second PCR, run for roughly 6 to 11 cycles, which used a sample-barcoded 5' primer along with a J-beta primer mix. TCRdb independently ran MiXCR on the 5' RACE reads; one entry per CDR3 protein. The sample has 780,000 or so distinct CDR3 sequences, more than 55% seen once; the top ten hold around 24%. The CDR3 sequence is 14 residues long. CDR1 SNHLY and CDR2 FYNNEI come from the germline V gene. Trimming removed 6 bases from V and 4 bases from J, with 12 bases in between. The sequenced sample was blood. The origin of this receptor is a man aged 40-55 years in good health. The V and J genes are TRBV2 and TRBJ1-4; D gene uncertain. The CDR3 region has the DNA TGTGCCAGCAGCCCGAAGGTTAATAATGAAAAACTGTTTTTT. Translated, it gives CASSPKVNNEKLFF.